The 22 T cell receptor beta chains reported below all come from one sample, sequenced in a study of T cell repertoires in cytomegalovirus infection. MiXCR, applied by TCRdb to the reads, yields one record per CDR3 protein. The sample includes 680,000 or so distinct CDR3 sequences, 35% of them seen just once. The specimen was PBMCs. These receptor sequences come from a human donor in good health (CMV status not recorded). Some clones in this sample may be carry-over from other donors' samples.

The rearrangement links TRBV5-1 to TRBJ2-1; 8 bases are a match to TRBD1. This CDR3 has 13 amino acids. The trim removed 5 bases at V and 8 bases at J, leaving 6 bases unmatched. Per the germline V gene, CDR1 is SGHRS and CDR2 is YFSETQ. The CDR3 is CASRAGQGYEQFF. The CDR3, as DNA: TGCGCCAGCAGGGCAGGACAGGGCTATGAGCAGTTCTTC.

The CDR3 sequence: CASSNQGFYGYTF. The DNA of the CDR3 is TGTGCCAGCAGCAACCAGGGGTTTTATGGCTACACCTTC. The chain carries TRBV12-3 or TRBV12-4 and TRBJ1-2; D is possibly TRBD1 (6 bases). The ends were cut back, 6 bases at V and 5 bases at J, with 13 bases in the middle. This CDR3 is 13 amino acids long.

This chain uses TRBV20-1 with TRBJ2-3; the D call may be TRBD1 or TRBD2 (5 bases each). From germline, CDR1 is DFQATT and CDR2 SNEGSKA (reference sequence). This CDR3 spans 13 amino acids. Trimming took 7 bases from V and 2 from J, leaving 13 bases between them. The DNA for the CDR3 is TGCAGTGTTGGTGGGACCTTCACAGATACGCAGTATTTT. It yields the protein CSVGGTFTDTQYF.

The chain is built from TRBV2 and TRBJ1-1, with 8 bases identical to TRBD1. CDR1 is SNHLY, CDR2 FYNNEI, per germline. J gave up 4 bases and V 8 bases, and 9 bases lay outside the gene matches. This CDR3 has 14 amino acids. The CDR3 is CASRGGQGGTEAFF. CDR3 sequence (DNA): TGTGCCAGCCGCGGCGGACAGGGAGGCACTGAAGCTTTCTTT.

Only a few counts were recorded for this clonotype. CDR3 nucleotide sequence: TGTGCCAGCAGTCCGCCCTACAGGGGGAACACTGAAGCTTTCTTT. Amino acid sequence: CASSPPYRGNTEAFF. The genes are TRBV28 and TRBJ1-1; TRBD1 matches 7 bases. The V gene end was trimmed by 5 bases and the J gene end by 1 base; junction bases not matched to a gene: 7. CDR3 length equals 15 residues. CDR1 MDHEN and CDR2 SYDVKM come from the germline V gene.

This clonotype appeared a few times. The chain couples TRBV7-2 to TRBJ1-3; D gene unclear. Germline V gene lookup returns CDR1 SGHTA and CDR2 FQGNSA. V gave up 8 bases and J gave up 3 bases, with 20 bases separating them. The length of the CDR3 is 16 residues. The CDR3 protein is CASSLDSRVGGNTIYF. CDR3 coding DNA: TGTGCCAGCTCGCTAGACTCCCGCGTTGGTGGAAACACCATATATTTT.

Remarks on this clonotype: A junction boundary mismatches the germline segment, possibly from a read error. The chain is built from TRBV7-9 and TRBJ2-3; TRBD2 might be the D (6 bases). Germline CDR1 and CDR2: SEHNR and FQNEAQ (reference sequence). The CDR3 is 14 amino acids. The CDR3 sequence: CASSLEDYTDTKYF. CDR3 coding DNA: TGTGCCAGCAGCTTGGAGGACTACACAGATACGAAGTATTTT.

This clonotype appeared many times. The chain is built from TRBV12-3 or TRBV12-4 and TRBJ2-5, with 8 bases identical to TRBD2. The CDR3 is made up of 16 amino acids. J lost 1 base, V lost 5 bases, and 9 bases had no gene match. CDR3 sequence reads: CASSPGLAGPQETQYF. CDR3 bases: TGTGCCAGCAGTCCCGGACTAGCAGGGCCCCAAGAGACCCAGTACTTC.

The rearrangement joins TRBV19 to TRBJ1-2; tentatively, D is TRBD1 (6 bases). Germline CDR1 LNHDA, CDR2 SQIVND (reference sequence). V lost 10 bases to trimming and J lost 0 bases, with 21 bases between them. CDR3 size: 16 residues. The CDR3 loop is CATSPQGRQANYGYTF. DNA for the CDR3: TGTGCCACCTCACCTCAGGGGCGCCAAGCTAACTATGGCTACACCTTC. Based on the CDR3 plus reference TRBV19 and TRBJ1-2, the full variable domain is DGGITQSPKYLFRKEGQNVTLSCEQNLNHDAMYWYRQDPGQGLRLIYYSQIVNDFQKGDIAEGYSVSREKKESFPLTVTSAQKNPTAFYLCATSPQGRQANYGYTFGSGTRLTVV.

This clonotype was recorded many times. The CDR3 is CASSPLQSGFYGYTF. DNA for the CDR3: TGTGCCAGCAGCCCTCTCCAGAGCGGATTCTATGGCTACACCTTC. The chain carries TRBV7-2 and TRBJ1-2, with unresolved D. This CDR3 has 15 residues. Germline CDR1 and CDR2: SGHTA and FQGNSA. Trimming shortened V by 5 bases and J by 4 bases, and 17 bases separated the two germline ends.

This clonotype was picked up a small number of times. This likely comes from a read error, as the CDR3 has no conserved phenylalanine or tryptophan at its end. The limits of the CDR3 on the DNA are not certain, so only TCRdb's listed CDR3 is given. The gene calls are TRBV7-9 and TRBJ2-7; the table's TRBD1 call for D was not verified on the DNA. The CDR3 extends over 13 residues, inclusive of both ends. The germline CDR1 and CDR2 sequences are SEHNR and FQNEAQ (reference sequence). The CDR3 loop is CASSSRKLDRGFP.

With respect to this clonotype: A much larger clone lies one base from this, so it may be a read error. The genes are TRBV7-6 and TRBJ1-4, with a tentative D call TRBD1 (5 bases). CDR1 and CDR2 from the germline V gene are SGHVS and FNYEAQ. CDR3 length: 15 amino acids. The CDR3 coding sequence is TGTTCCAGCAGCTTAGCGCGGGGGACTAATGAAAAACTGTTTTTT. Translated: CSSSLARGTNEKLFF.

This clonotype was picked up many times. This chain uses TRBV7-8 with TRBJ2-6, with D possibly being TRBD2 (5 bases). Germline lookup yields CDR1 SGHVS and CDR2 FQNEAQ. The CDR3 is 16 residues long. V lost 1 base and J lost 2, with 9 bases in between. For the CDR3, the DNA is TGTGCCAGCAGCTTAGTTCTCGGGGCTGGGGCCAACGTCCTGACTTTC. This sequence encodes CASSLVLGAGANVLTF. The whole variable domain, remainder taken from reference TRBV7-8 and TRBJ2-6, is GAGVSQSPRYKVAKRGQDVALRCDPISGHVSLFWYQQALGQGPEFLTYFQNEAQLDKSGLPSDRFFAERPEGSVSTLKIQRTQQEDSAVYLCASSLVLGAGANVLTFGAGSRLTVL.

The J gene is TRBJ1-1, the V gene TRBV28, with a possible D match to TRBD1 (6 bases). The CDR3 runs to 15 residues. Germline CDR1 is MDHEN and CDR2 is SYDVKM. Trimming took 7 bases from V and 7 from J, leaving 22 bases between them. The CDR3 sequence: CASIVPQGKPNEAFF. The CDR3 DNA reads as TGTGCCAGCATAGTACCACAGGGAAAACCTAATGAAGCTTTCTTT.

This clonotype has just a few counts. The V call is TRBV2, the J call TRBJ2-7, with 8 bases identical to TRBD1. This CDR3 has 18 residues. The trim removed 2 bases at V and 3 bases at J, leaving 15 bases unmatched. Germline CDR1 SNHLY, CDR2 FYNNEI. The CDR3 DNA is TGTGCCAGCAGTGAAAGTGCGGTGGGGCAGGGGGCGTTCTACGAGCAGTACTTC. Protein product: CASSESAVGQGAFYEQYF.

This chain uses TRBV29-1 with TRBJ2-7; 9 positions agree with TRBD1. Losses at the gene ends were 6 bases for V and 2 bases for J; bases not matched to a gene: 11. Germline V gives CDR1 SQVTM, CDR2 ANQGSEA. The CDR3 loop spans 15 amino acids. This CDR3 reads CSVQMRTGATYEQYF. CDR3 nucleotides: TGCAGCGTGCAAATGAGGACAGGGGCAACCTACGAGCAGTACTTC.

This clonotype has just a few counts. V gene TRBV29-1 combines with J gene TRBJ1-3, with TRBD1 matching 7 bases. The J segment lost 7 bases and the V segment lost 7 bases, leaving 13 bases of the junction unmatched. Germline CDR1 and CDR2: SQVTM and ANQGSEA. The length of the CDR3 is 14 residues. Here the CDR3 DNA reads TGCAGCGCCCGAAGGAAGGCAGGGGGGAACACCATATATTTT. It is translated as CSARRKAGGNTIYF.

This clonotype was detected a few times. The chain employs TRBV5-4 and TRBJ1-4; perhaps TRBD1 as D (6 bases). The V end was cut by 4 bases, the J end by 1 base, with 14 bases between. This CDR3 region has 16 residues. Germline V gives CDR1 SGHNT, CDR2 YYREEE (reference sequence). The CDR3 region is CASSPGTSQTNEKLFF. CDR3 nucleotide sequence: TGTGCCAGCAGCCCCGGGACATCACAAACTAATGAAAAACTGTTTTTT.

A word on this clonotype: The junction departs from the called germline gene at one end, perhaps through a read error. This chain links TRBV7-2 with TRBJ1-4; 7 bases agree with TRBD1. Germline CDR1 is SGHTA and CDR2 is FQGNSA. The CDR3 runs 12 residues. In nucleotides, the CDR3 is TGTGCCAGCAGCTTCGAAGGGGGCAAGGAAGACTTT. Protein: CASSFEGGKEDF. Variable domain in full (rest from reference TRBV7-2 and TRBJ1-4): GAGVSQSPSNKVTEKGKDVELRCDPISGHTALYWYRQSLGQGLEFLIYFQGNSAPDKSGLPSDRFSAERTGGSVSTLTIQRTQQEDSAVYLCASSFEGGKEDFGSGTQLSVL.

The V and J genes are TRBV7-4 and TRBJ1-6; 11 nucleotides match TRBD1. After removal of 5 bases from V and 6 bases from J, the junction contained 9 bases not matched to a gene. The CDR3 runs to 17 residues. Looked up from germline, CDR1 is SGHVT and CDR2 is SQSDAQ. The CDR3 region is CASSPDRGRTGNSPLHF. The CDR3 DNA reads TGTGCCAGCAGCCCGGACAGGGGGCGGACCGGTAATTCACCCCTCCACTTT.

A few counts support this clonotype. The chain employs TRBV27 and TRBJ2-3; 8 bases are shared with TRBD2. The trim removed 3 bases at V and 6 bases at J, leaving 11 bases unmatched. The length of the CDR3 is 16 residues. The germline CDR1 and CDR2 sequences are MNHEY and SMNVEV (reference sequence). The CDR3 loop reads CASSFETSVPRDTQYF. The DNA of the CDR3 is TGTGCCAGCAGTTTTGAGACTAGCGTCCCGCGGGATACGCAGTATTTT.

This clonotype was recorded many times. The rearrangement uses TRBV7-2 and TRBJ2-4; D might be TRBD2 (5 bases). The germline gives CDR1 SGHTA, CDR2 FQGNSA. This CDR3 is 14 amino acids long. With 4 bases removed from V and 6 bases from J, the gap between germline ends came to 13 bases. The CDR3 nucleotides are TGTGCCAGCAGCTCCGACAAAGGACTAAACATTCAGTACTTC. Residues: CASSSDKGLNIQYF.